This TCR beta chain was recorded in a study of cytomegalovirus exposure and HLA in healthy donors (dated by TCRdb to between 2016 and 2019). Background on the whole study: An earlier analysis of 587 of the donors reported approximately 280 Gb of sequence data and around 100 million unique TCR beta sequences obtained from approximately 180 million T cells. An early release that covered more than 550 HLA-typed donors contained around 330 gigabases of sequencing data and approximately 85 million unique TCR sequences. Of the approximately 400 genotyped donors, over 80% were placed in the genetic ancestry cluster associated with self-reported Caucasian donors. The study aimed to test whether signatures of past pathogen exposure could be identified by cataloging public T cell receptors. The study profiled the T cell repertoires of hundreds of subjects by immunosequencing and related them to cytomegalovirus serostatus. A separate validation cohort of roughly 120 different subjects was used in addition to the 666-subject first cohort. High-throughput TCR immunosequencing, statistical association of individual TCRs with disease status, and machine learning were combined to predict cytomegalovirus infection status. A later analysis re-examined previously published TCR beta repertoires from 600 to 700 donors and added high-resolution HLA genotyping to investigate patterns of TCR occurrence. Rather than using new phenotypic data, the later analysis identified candidate immune exposures from TCR beta sequences and from how often those sequences occurred across donors. An earlier analysis of several hundred of the donors used high-throughput TCR beta sequencing to judge whether each TCR beta V gene segment behaved as functional or pseudogenic. Donor age, sex, ethnicity and CMV serostatus were collected together with the repertoire data. Genome-wide SNP genotypes for about 60% of the 666 donors were used in a later genetic analysis, which treated that subset as a discovery cohort. Every discovery cohort repertoire had been produced on one sequencing platform. HLA typing included class I and class II loci at four-digit resolution. The number of donors typed differed by locus, with roughly 629-640 for A, B, C, DRB1 and DQB1, about 500 for DQA1, 600 to 610 for DPA1, and 400 to 490 for DPB1. A handful of DR-DQ haplotypes were handled as single units for association and clustering because linkage in the cohort was strong. Among under 450 genotyped donors of the cohort, an average of about 240,000 unique TCR beta nucleotide sequences were sequenced per donor, 15% to 20% of them non-productive.

What the work shows at the level of the full study, not this receptor alone: In an earlier analysis of under 600 of the donors, most TCR beta V segments were observed in productive rearrangements about 87% or about 30% of the time, broadly matching IMGT annotations. An association between a missense DCLRE1C variant and V-gene and J-gene trimming of TCR beta chains was found in a later genetic analysis and replicated in an independent cohort. The 87-base-pair reads could not distinguish some IMGT-functional V segments, including TRBV6-2 and TRBV6-3, so those segments were excluded. The study gave a list of 150 to 200 TCR beta chains associated with cytomegalovirus. A cluster of highly shared sequence variants was judged likely to represent a technical artifact of the sequencing pipeline. This cohort had only TCR beta chains sequenced, and the lack of alpha or paired-chain data limited which features could be detected. In a later analysis, TCR association rates were found to vary across HLA loci, with the most associated TCRs seen for DRB1 alleles and the fewest for HLA-C alleles. Sequencing depth was assumed to be roughly uniform across donors in the presence/absence analyses, though that assumption may not hold. HLA typing was unavailable for some donors at each locus, so association tests used only the typed subset. Most CMV-associated TCR beta chains appeared to be HLA-restricted in a later analysis, and the HLA associations seemed to be driven largely by CMV exposure. According to a later genetic analysis, donors in an Asian-associated ancestry cluster had fewer N-insertions in productive TCRs than the approximately 700-donor mean. CMV serostatus was the only immune exposure information available for the cohort. When HLA alleles, especially DR and DQ, strongly co-occurred, TCR associations were difficult to assign to individual alleles. A further reported finding was that TCR beta sequences accurately predicted the HLA-A and HLA-B alleles for most subjects in the first cohort. Cytomegalovirus status was reported to be diagnosed by the classifier with high specificity and sensitivity in both the original and validation cohorts. A later analysis reported that several top co-occurrence clusters appeared linked to parvovirus B19, influenza, CMV and Epstein-Barr virus. Linkage disequilibrium might explain the correlated functional status among segregating V segments, but an unknown experimental factor could not be excluded. In vitro tests confirmed that a few of the cytomegalovirus-associated TCR beta chains recognize cytomegalovirus antigens. Because counts were too low, some 17 rarely observed V segments, including chromosome 9 orphons, were left out of the earlier analysis of 587 of the donors. The authors suggested that the approach could potentially be extended to other disease states and immunological phenotypes. A later analysis found that HLA-associated TCR beta chains were more clonally expanded and had lower generation probabilities than equally common non-associated chains. While some public TCRs were present in many individuals, most TCR sequences turned up only very rarely across donors. Specific HLA alleles were associated with some 15,000 TCR beta sequences at a false discovery rate of 0.05 in a later analysis.

The CDR3 goes from the cysteine to the phenylalanine over 13 residues. The sequence is cut down to CDR3 DNA, 39 bases in frame from base 1. V drops 5 bases and J drops 1 base, leaving 8 bases in between. The germline V gene gives CDR1 as SGHAT and CDR2 as FQNNGV. With respect to this clone: Its antigen is unknown. No quality values exist for individual bases; no much larger clone is one base distant.

The cohort consisted of hundreds of healthy bone marrow donors. At the time of sampling, all cohort members were nominally healthy, though unrecorded immune exposures were likely present. The donor was CMV seropositive and was included in the group of approximately 310 seropositive cohort members. Each donor provided a peripheral blood sample, and peripheral blood mononuclear cells were used for TCR beta sequencing. The Qiagen DNeasy Blood Extraction Kit was used to extract genomic DNA from the blood cell samples. Libraries came from the immunoSEQ multiplex PCR assay. For the multiplex PCR, a mixture combining 60 forward primers for TCR Vbeta segments and 13 reverse primers for TCR Jbeta segments was used. The CDR3 region of rearranged TCR beta genes was amplified from genomic DNA by a multiplex PCR assay. The amplified TCR beta libraries were sequenced on the Illumina HiSeq System as 87-base-pair reads. On the authors' methods: In a later analysis, 77 million or so unique TCR beta chains were counted across the 500 to 850 repertoires, and roughly 11 million of these chains were shared by at least two donors. Raw reads were error-corrected and collapsed into unique sequences with a nearest-neighbor algorithm that merged closely related sequences to remove PCR and sequencing errors. V, D and J gene segments were assigned by aligning CDR3 sequences to IMGT reference sequences. Each retained sequence needed at least a six-nucleotide match to both a V gene segment and a J gene segment. A rearrangement counted as productive if the CDR3 had no stop codons and remained in frame with V and J, and every other rearrangement counted as non-productive. CDR3 was defined according to IMGT convention as the region running from the second conserved V-encoded cysteine to the conserved J-encoded phenylalanine. In an earlier analysis of 500 to 650 of the donors, sequences lacking an unambiguous match to a single V gene segment were excluded. An earlier analysis of approximately 590 of the donors classified V segments as functional when productive rearrangements were above 56.7% and as segregating when the standard deviation between donors was above 5%. A statistical classification framework was developed to diagnose cytomegalovirus status using the catalog of TCR beta chain sequences. A later analysis assigned V and J genes by comparing TCR nucleotide sequences with IMGT/GENE-DB human TR gene sequences. In a later analysis, CDR3 sequences and most-parsimonious VDJ recombination scenarios were assigned using the TCRdist pipeline. In a later analysis, every TCR beta chain was defined by the combination of its CDR3 amino acid sequence and its V-gene family, and reads without a unique V-gene family were dropped. To address suspected cross-contamination and a sequencing artifact, a later analysis removed several hundred highly shared, low-generation-probability nucleotide sequences. In a later analysis, a clonal expansion index for each public chain was calculated from normalized within-repertoire ranks of inferred template counts. In a later analysis, generation probabilities were computed using a VDJ recombination model fitted to out-of-frame rearrangements, and the results were checked against IGoR. Hypergeometric tests were used in a later analysis to score TCR-TCR, TCR-HLA and TCR-CMV co-occurrence, with a repertoire-size bias correction applied to the TCR pairs. False discovery rates were estimated in a later analysis by permuting HLA or CMV assignments 20 times. In a later analysis, co-occurring TCRs were grouped with DBSCAN, and TCRdist sequence similarity was added when clustering was performed within HLA-allele-positive subsets. Co-occurrence clustering excluded repertoires with fewer than 30,000 or more than 120,000 public chains, plus five with anomalous nucleotide sharing. Here the immuneACCESS table is served through TCRdb, limited to in-frame sequences with V and J called. Missing clones are a known gap in these copies; in checked studies unresolved V genes cover under half, and the rest lacks a known reason. The DNA gave D and trimming, while V, J and clone size come from that table. The sample table holds some 150,000 clones, of which over 80% were seen once. Clones ranked in the top ten supply under 6% of the sample.

The sample consisted of PBMCs. This sequence originates from a woman in her 50s in good health and CMV-seropositive. The rearrangement joined TRBV11-2 to TRBJ1-1; tentative D gene TRBD1, with 6 bases matching. CDR3 region: CASSQQGNTEAFF. In nucleotides, the sequence is TGTGCCAGCAGCCAACAGGGGAACACTGAAGCTTTCTTT.